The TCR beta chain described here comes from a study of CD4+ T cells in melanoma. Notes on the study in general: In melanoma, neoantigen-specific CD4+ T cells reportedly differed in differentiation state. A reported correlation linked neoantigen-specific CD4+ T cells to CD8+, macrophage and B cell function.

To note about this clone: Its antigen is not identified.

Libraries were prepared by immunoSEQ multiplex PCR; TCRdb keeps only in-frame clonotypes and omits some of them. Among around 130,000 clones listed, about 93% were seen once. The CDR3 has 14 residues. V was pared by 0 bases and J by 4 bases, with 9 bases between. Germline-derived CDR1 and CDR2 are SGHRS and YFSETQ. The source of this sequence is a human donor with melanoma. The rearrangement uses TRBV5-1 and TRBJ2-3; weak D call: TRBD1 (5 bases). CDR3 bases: TGCGCCAGCAGCTTGGGGGGCATCGCAGATACGCAGTATTTT. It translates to CASSLGGIADTQYF. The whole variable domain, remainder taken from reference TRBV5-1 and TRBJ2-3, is KAGVTQTPRYLIKTRGQQVTLSCSPISGHRSVSWYQQTPGQGLQFLFEYFSETQRNKGNFPGRFSGRQFSNSRSEMNVSTLELGDSALYLCASSLGGIADTQYFGPGTRLTVL.